Presented here are 17 T cell receptor beta chains from one specimen sequenced in a study of shared clonotypes between healthy human individuals. Only in-frame clones appear in the TCRdb table, and some are missing; sequencing was by immunoSEQ multiplex PCR. Of fewer than 1.6 million clones listed, 98% to 99% were seen once; the top ten hold over 0.3%. Sequences were obtained from naive CD4+ T cells sorted from blood. Noted subset: CD45RA+ positively selected. The origin of the receptors is a man aged 25 to 40 in good health.

The chain recombines TRBV7-2 with TRBJ2-7; maybe TRBD2 (5 bases). Germline CDR1 and CDR2: SGHTA and FQGNSA. V was trimmed by 5 bases and J by 0 bases, leaving 14 bases between them. CDR3 length equals 15 residues. CDR3 loop: CASSRSGPSSYEQYF. The CDR3 bases are TGTGCCAGCAGCCGAAGCGGACCGAGCTCCTACGAGCAGTACTTC.

This chain links TRBV5-1 with TRBJ2-1; the D is unclear. CDR3 length: 14 residues. The germline V and J ends were trimmed by 2 bases and 2 bases, with 8 bases remaining between them. Per germline, CDR1 SGHRS and CDR2 YFSETQ. DNA of the CDR3: TGCGCCAGCAGCTTCTCGCTAGCCTACAATGAGCAGTTCTTC. Translated, it gives CASSFSLAYNEQFF.

The chain is built from TRBV6-1 and TRBJ2-4; D uncertain. The V end was cut by 2 bases, the J end by 0 bases, with 11 bases between. The CDR3 covers 16 residues. Germline CDR1 MNHNS, CDR2 SASEGT. CDR3 in amino acids: CASSESSLLAKNIQYF. The DNA for the CDR3 is TGTGCCAGCAGTGAATCTAGTCTGCTAGCCAAAAACATTCAGTACTTC.

The gene calls are TRBV5-4 and TRBJ2-6; possibly TRBD2 for D (7 bases). The CDR3 totals 13 residues. Germline V gene data show CDR1 as SGHNT and CDR2 as YYREEE (reference sequence). Trimming removed 9 bases at V and 4 bases at J, with 11 bases between. DNA for the CDR3: TGTGCCACCGGGGGGCCAGGGGCCAACGTCCTGACTTTC. As protein: CATGGPGANVLTF.

The rearrangement uses TRBV10-1 and TRBJ2-7, with 8 bases fitting TRBD1. This CDR3 spans 16 amino acids. Germline CDR1 WNHNN, CDR2 SYGVQD (reference sequence). The junction had 11 bases not matched to a gene; V was cut back by 2 bases and J by 5 bases. The CDR3 sequence: CASSEVGGQAGDEQYF. In DNA, the CDR3 is TGCGCCAGCAGTGAGGTGGGGGGACAGGCGGGCGACGAGCAGTACTTC.

This clone appeared a single time. The V gene is TRBV6-1, the J gene TRBJ2-1; TRBD2 aligns across 8 bases. Germline CDR1 is MNHNS and CDR2 is SASEGT. CDR3 length: 13 residues. Trimming at V came to 8 bases and at J to 4 bases, leaving 4 bases not matched to a gene. In nucleotides, the CDR3 is TGTGCCAGCGGATTAGCGGGGTACAATGAGCAGTTCTTC. Translating gives CASGLAGYNEQFF.

The chain links TRBV2 to TRBJ2-1, with a tentative D call TRBD2 (5 bases). V lost 5 bases and J 1 base, leaving 12 bases between the germline ends. CDR1 is SNHLY and CDR2 is FYNNEI in the germline V gene. The CDR3 sequence is 15 residues long. The CDR3 DNA is TGTGCCAGCAGTCAGAGGGTTGTATCCTACAATGAGCAGTTCTTC. Translated: CASSQRVVSYNEQFF. The full variable domain, with the rest looked up from reference TRBV2 and TRBJ2-1, is EPEVTQTPSHQVTQMGQEVILRCVPISNHLYFYWYRQILGQKVEFLVSFYNNEISEKSEIFDDQFSVERPDGSNFTLKIRSTKLEDSAMYFCASSQRVVSYNEQFFGPGTRLTVL.

The chain carries TRBV15 and TRBJ2-7, with TRBD1 matching over 8 bases. Germline trimming cut 2 bases from V and 5 bases from J; bases unmatched to any gene: 5. Germline CDR1 LNHNV, CDR2 YYDKDF (reference sequence). This CDR3 region has 14 residues. The CDR3 DNA is TGTGCCACCAGCAGACGCACAGGGGGGAACGAGCAGTACTTC. Translating it yields CATSRRTGGNEQYF.

About this clone itself: Distinct nucleotide sequences in the sample also encode this CDR3. V gene TRBV5-1 combines with J gene TRBJ1-5; 11 bases map to TRBD1. Trimming at V came to 4 bases and at J to 6 bases, leaving 6 bases not matched to a gene. The CDR3 is 15 residues long. Germline CDR1 is SGHRS and CDR2 is YFSETQ. This chain's CDR3 is CASSPTGTGGQPQHF. The CDR3 region has the DNA TGCGCCAGCAGCCCAACCGGGACAGGGGGTCAGCCCCAGCATTTT.

Points on this clone: One end of the junction does not line up with germline, which may come from a read error. The chain is built from TRBV6-5 and TRBJ1-4; a weak D match, TRBD1 (6 bases). This CDR3 is 11 amino acids long. Germline-derived CDR1 and CDR2 are MNHEY and SVGAGI. The DNA for the CDR3 is TGTGCCAGCAGTCAGGGGACCCTAGAGTCTTTT. Its translation: CASSQGTLESF.

The genes are TRBV5-5 and TRBJ2-1, with D perhaps matching TRBD2 (6 bases). Per the germline V gene, CDR1 is SGHKS and CDR2 is YYEKEE (reference sequence). V was pared by 0 bases and J by 0 bases, with 7 bases between. CDR3 length equals 15 residues. The CDR3 coding sequence is TGTGCCAGCAGCTTGGGAGCGGGCTCCTACAATGAGCAGTTCTTC. Its protein is CASSLGAGSYNEQFF.

CDR3: CASSLDGQPNEKLFF. CDR3 coding DNA: TGTGCCAGCTCACTGGACGGTCAGCCGAATGAAAAACTGTTTTTT. The genes are TRBV18 and TRBJ1-4; D remains ambiguous. CDR1 is KGHSH, CDR2 LQKENI, per germline. This CDR3 region has 15 residues. V lost 4 bases and J lost 5, with 14 bases in between.

V usage is TRBV9 and J usage is TRBJ2-2; the D is unclear. This CDR3 comprises 16 residues. The germline V and J ends were trimmed by 1 base and 1 base, with 11 bases remaining between them. Germline V gene lookup returns CDR1 SGDLS and CDR2 YYNGEE. CDR3 DNA sequence: TGTGCCAGCAGCGTACCCCACGGGCTGAACACCGGGGAGCTGTTTTTT. Its translation: CASSVPHGLNTGELFF.

The chain has TRBV5-1 and TRBJ1-1; perhaps TRBD1 as D (6 bases). Germline assignment: CDR1 SGHRS and CDR2 YFSETQ. This CDR3 has 14 amino acids. V lost 4 bases to trimming and J lost 3 bases, with 13 bases between them. Here the CDR3 DNA reads TGCGCCAGCAGCAAACGTAAGGGGGACACTGAAGCTTTCTTT. This gives the protein CASSKRKGDTEAFF.

This clone was found once. The chain couples TRBV9 to TRBJ2-7; tentative D call: TRBD1 (6 bases). Per germline, CDR1 SGDLS and CDR2 YYNGEE. This CDR3 contains 13 residues. V was cut by 7 bases and J by 0 bases, with 11 bases left in between. The DNA of the CDR3 is TGTGCCAGCCCAGACAGGACCTCCTACGAGCAGTACTTC. Translating gives CASPDRTSYEQYF.

The chain recombines TRBV2 with TRBJ1-1, with D perhaps matching TRBD1 (5 bases). The germline V gene encodes CDR1 SNHLY and CDR2 FYNNEI. V was trimmed by 4 bases and J by 4 bases, leaving 13 bases between them. CDR3 length: 14 residues. CDR3 region: CASSGSGGPTEAFF. The CDR3 DNA follows: TGTGCCAGCAGTGGGTCGGGGGGTCCCACTGAAGCTTTCTTT.

The chain uses TRBV5-6 and TRBJ2-2, with a weak D call TRBD2 (5 bases). This CDR3 has 14 amino acids. Germline CDR1 SGHDT, CDR2 YYEEEE. Trimming took 7 bases from V and 5 from J, leaving 15 bases between them. CDR3: CASEGFLGTGELFF. CDR3 DNA: TGTGCCAGCGAGGGCTTCCTGGGTACCGGGGAGCTGTTTTTT.